This TCR beta chain was sequenced for a study of CD8+ T cells in alopecia areata. Looking at the study overall: Patients in the treated group were given tofacitinib by mouth, 5 to 10 mg twice a day. Dosing with tofacitinib proceeded for 6 to 18 months, followed by 6 months off drug.

Treatment described: oral pan-JAK inhibitor, 5-10 mg twice daily. Following extraction, RNA underwent reverse transcription to cDNA, which served as the sequencing template. Here immunoSEQ multiplex PCR was the method, and the copy in TCRdb shows in-frame clones only, minus some. In the table there are 190,000 or so clones, approximately 56% of which are singletons. Germline V gene sequence: CDR1 MGHRA, CDR2 YSYEKL. V was clipped by 0 bases and J by 6 bases; unmatched bases: 9. The CDR3 is 16 amino acids. As to this clone: Its specificity is not known.

Notes on the study in general: A great number of expanded lesional clones endured in scalp and blood during tofacitinib. Lesional scalp, notably in alopecia totalis/universalis, had clonality above that of normal scalp.

The source material was CD4+ T cells sorted from blood, sampled at week 4, from a patient treated with tofacitinib. The chain couples TRBV4-1 to TRBJ2-3; 7 nucleotides line up with TRBD2. The receptor was derived from a human donor with alopecia areata. The CDR3 loop is CASSQDSVAGMDTQYF. In DNA form, the CDR3 reads TGCGCCAGCAGCCAAGATTCGGTAGCGGGCATGGATACGCAGTATTTT.